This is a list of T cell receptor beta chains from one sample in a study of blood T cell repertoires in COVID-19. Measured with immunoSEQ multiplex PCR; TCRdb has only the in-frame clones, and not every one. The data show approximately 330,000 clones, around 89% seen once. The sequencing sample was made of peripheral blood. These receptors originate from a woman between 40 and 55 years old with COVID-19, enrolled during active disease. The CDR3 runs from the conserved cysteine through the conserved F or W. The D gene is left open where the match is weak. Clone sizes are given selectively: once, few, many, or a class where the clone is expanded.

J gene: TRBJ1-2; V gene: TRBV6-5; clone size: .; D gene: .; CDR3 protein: CASKDRRGYGYTF; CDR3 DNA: TGTGCCAGCAAAGACAGGCGAGGCTATGGCTACACCTTC
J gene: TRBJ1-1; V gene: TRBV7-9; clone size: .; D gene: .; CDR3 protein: CASSLEGGTEAFF; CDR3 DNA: TGTGCCAGCAGCTTAGAAGGAGGCACTGAAGCTTTCTTT
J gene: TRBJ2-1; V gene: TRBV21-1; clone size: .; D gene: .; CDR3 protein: CASSKGPGQGITDEQFF; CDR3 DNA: TGTGCCAGCAGCAAAGGGCCCGGACAGGGGATTACGGATGAGCAGTTCTTC
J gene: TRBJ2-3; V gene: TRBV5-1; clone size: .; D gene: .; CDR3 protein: CASSSLGDTQYF; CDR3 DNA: TGCGCCAGCAGCTCCCTCGGGGATACGCAGTATTTT
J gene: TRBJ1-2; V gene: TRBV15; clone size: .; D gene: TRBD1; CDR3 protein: CATSRGQGNYGYTF; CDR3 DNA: TGTGCCACCAGCAGGGGACAGGGGAACTATGGCTACACCTTC
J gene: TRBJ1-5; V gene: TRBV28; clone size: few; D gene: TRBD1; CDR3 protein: CAIERGRGQPQHF; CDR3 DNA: TGTGCCATCGAAAGGGGGCGAGGGCAGCCCCAGCATTTT
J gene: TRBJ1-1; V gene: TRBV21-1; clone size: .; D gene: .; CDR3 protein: CASFPGRGENTEAFF; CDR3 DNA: TGTGCCAGCTTCCCTGGGAGGGGCGAAAACACTGAAGCTTTCTTT
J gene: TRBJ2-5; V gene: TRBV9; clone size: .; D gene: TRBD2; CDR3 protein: CASSVAKGGGAEETQYF; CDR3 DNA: TGTGCCAGCAGCGTAGCTAAAGGCGGGGGGGCGGAAGAGACCCAGTACTTC
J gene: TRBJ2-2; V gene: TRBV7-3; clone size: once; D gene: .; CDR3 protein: CASSPERVRTGELFF; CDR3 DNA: TGTGCCAGCAGCCCTGAGCGGGTTAGAACCGGGGAGCTGTTTTTT
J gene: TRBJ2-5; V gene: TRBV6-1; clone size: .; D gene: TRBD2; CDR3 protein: CASSPVAGGQETQYF; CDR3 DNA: TGTGCCAGCAGTCCAGTAGCGGGGGGCCAAGAGACCCAGTACTTC
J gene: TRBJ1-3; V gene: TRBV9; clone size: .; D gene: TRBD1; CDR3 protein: CASSTRDSSGNTIYF; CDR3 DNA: TGTGCCAGCAGCACTCGGGACAGCTCTGGAAACACCATATATTTT
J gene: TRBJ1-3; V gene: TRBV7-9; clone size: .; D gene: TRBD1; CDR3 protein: CASSLEGAISGNTIYF; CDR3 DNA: TGTGCCAGCAGCTTAGAGGGGGCAATCTCTGGAAACACCATATATTTT
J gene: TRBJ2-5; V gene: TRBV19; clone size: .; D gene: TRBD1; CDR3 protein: CASSIGTGGETQYF; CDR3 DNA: TGTGCCAGTAGTATAGGGACAGGGGGCGAGACCCAGTACTTC
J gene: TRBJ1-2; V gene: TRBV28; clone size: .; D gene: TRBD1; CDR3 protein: CASRSRDREYGYTF; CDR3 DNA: TGTGCCAGCCGCTCCCGGGACAGGGAGTATGGCTACACCTTC
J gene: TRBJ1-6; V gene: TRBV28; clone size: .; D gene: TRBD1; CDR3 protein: CASRTWAGGIPNSPLHF; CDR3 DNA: TGTGCCAGCAGAACCTGGGCAGGGGGAATCCCGAATTCACCCCTCCACTTT
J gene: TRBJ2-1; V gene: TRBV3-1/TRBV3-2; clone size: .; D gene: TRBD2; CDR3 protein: CASSPASGGTYTYNEQFF; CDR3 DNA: TGTGCCAGCAGCCCAGCTAGCGGGGGGACCTATACCTACAATGAGCAGTTCTTC
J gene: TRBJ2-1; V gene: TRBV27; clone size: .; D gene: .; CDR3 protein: CASSSGVDEQFF; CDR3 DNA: TGTGCCAGCAGTTCAGGGGTGGATGAGCAGTTCTTC
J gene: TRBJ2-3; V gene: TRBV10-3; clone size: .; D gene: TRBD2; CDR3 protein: CAITAGVGDTQYF; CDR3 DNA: TGTGCCATCACGGCGGGAGTGGGGGATACGCAGTATTTT
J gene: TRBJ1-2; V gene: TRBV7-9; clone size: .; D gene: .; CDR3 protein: CASSPYSGSPNYGYTF; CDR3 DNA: TGTGCCAGCAGCCCTTACTCAGGGTCACCTAACTATGGCTACACCTTC
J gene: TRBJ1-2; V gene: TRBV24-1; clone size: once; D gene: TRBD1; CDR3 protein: CATSGAGGPYGYTF; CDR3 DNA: TGTGCCACCAGTGGGGCAGGGGGCCCGTATGGCTACACCTTC
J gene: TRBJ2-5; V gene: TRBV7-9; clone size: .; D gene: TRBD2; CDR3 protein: CASSLKTSGRAKETQYF; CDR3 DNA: TGTGCCAGCAGCCTCAAGACTAGCGGGAGGGCCAAGGAGACCCAGTACTTC
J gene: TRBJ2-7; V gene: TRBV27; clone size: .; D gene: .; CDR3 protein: CASSLGRTYEQYF; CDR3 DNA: TGTGCCAGCAGTTTGGGCAGAACCTACGAGCAGTACTTC
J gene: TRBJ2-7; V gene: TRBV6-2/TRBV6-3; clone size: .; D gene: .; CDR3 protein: CASSPSGSYEQYF; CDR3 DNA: TGTGCCAGCAGTCCCTCCGGGAGCTACGAGCAGTACTTC
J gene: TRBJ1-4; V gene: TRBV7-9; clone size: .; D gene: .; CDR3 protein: CASSLSQGHEKLFF; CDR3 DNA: TGTGCCAGCAGCTTGTCTCAGGGGCACGAAAAACTGTTTTTT
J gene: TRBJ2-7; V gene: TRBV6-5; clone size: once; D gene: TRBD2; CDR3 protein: CASRTSGGSYEQYF; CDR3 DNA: TGTGCCAGCAGGACTAGCGGGGGGTCCTACGAGCAGTACTTC
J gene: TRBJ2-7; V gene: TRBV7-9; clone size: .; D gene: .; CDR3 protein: CASSPPGVKGYEQYF; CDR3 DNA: TGTGCCAGCAGTCCCCCCGGGGTAAAGGGCTACGAGCAGTACTTC
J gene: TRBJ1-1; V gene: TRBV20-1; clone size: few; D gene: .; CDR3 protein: CSASAGGGTFF; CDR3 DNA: TGCAGTGCTAGCGCGGGGGGGGGAACTTTCTTT
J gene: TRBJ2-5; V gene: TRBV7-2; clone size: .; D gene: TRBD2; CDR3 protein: CASSSLAGGQETQYF; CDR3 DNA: TGTGCCAGCAGCTCACTAGCGGGGGGCCAAGAGACCCAGTACTTC
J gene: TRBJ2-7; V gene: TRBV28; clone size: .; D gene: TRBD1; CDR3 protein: CASSFIGTGQDEQYF; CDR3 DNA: TGTGCCAGCAGTTTTATTGGGACAGGGCAAGACGAGCAGTACTTC
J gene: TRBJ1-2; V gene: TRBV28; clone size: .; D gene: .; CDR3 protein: CASRPTVFYGYTF; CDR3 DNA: TGTGCCAGCAGGCCGACAGTTTTCTATGGCTACACCTTC
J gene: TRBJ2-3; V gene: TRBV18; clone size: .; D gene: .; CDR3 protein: CASSLNGGASTDTQYF; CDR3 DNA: TGTGCCAGCTCATTGAATGGCGGGGCTAGCACAGATACGCAGTATTTT
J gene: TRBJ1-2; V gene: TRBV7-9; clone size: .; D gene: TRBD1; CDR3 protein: CASSPGDRELGGYTF; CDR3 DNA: TGTGCCAGCAGCCCGGGGGACAGGGAGTTGGGTGGCTACACCTTC
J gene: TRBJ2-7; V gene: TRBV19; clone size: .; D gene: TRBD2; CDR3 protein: CASSIDRSGTSGSLSNEQYF; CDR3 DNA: TGTGCCAGTAGTATAGATCGAAGTGGGACTAGCGGGAGTCTGAGTAACGAGCAGTACTTC
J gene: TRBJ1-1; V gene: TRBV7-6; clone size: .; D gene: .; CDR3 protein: CASSSLLNTEAFF; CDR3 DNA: TGTGCCAGCAGCTCACTACTGAACACTGAAGCTTTCTTT
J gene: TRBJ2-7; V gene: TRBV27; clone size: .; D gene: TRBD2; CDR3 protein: CASSFSLAGDEQYF; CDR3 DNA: TGTGCCAGCAGTTTTTCACTAGCGGGAGACGAGCAGTACTTC
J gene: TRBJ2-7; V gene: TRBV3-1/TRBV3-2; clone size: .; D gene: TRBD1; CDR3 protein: CASSHGTGPYEQYF; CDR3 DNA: TGTGCCAGCAGCCACGGGACAGGGCCCTACGAGCAGTACTTC
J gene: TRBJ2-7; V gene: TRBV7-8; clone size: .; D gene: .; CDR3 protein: CASSRDTLNGEQYF; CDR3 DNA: TGTGCCAGCTCGCGAGACACGTTAAATGGGGAGCAGTACTTC
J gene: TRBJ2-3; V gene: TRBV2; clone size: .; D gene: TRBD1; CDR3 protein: CASSYQGANTDTQYF; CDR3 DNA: TGTGCCAGCAGCTACCAGGGGGCGAACACAGATACGCAGTATTTT
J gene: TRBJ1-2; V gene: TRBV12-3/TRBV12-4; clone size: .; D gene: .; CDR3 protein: CASSYDRSSGYTF; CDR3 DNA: TGTGCCAGCAGTTATGACCGATCTAGTGGCTACACCTTC
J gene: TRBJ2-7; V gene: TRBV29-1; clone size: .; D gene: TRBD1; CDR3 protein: CSIRQGRAYEQYF; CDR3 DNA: TGCAGCATAAGACAGGGAAGGGCCTACGAGCAGTACTTC
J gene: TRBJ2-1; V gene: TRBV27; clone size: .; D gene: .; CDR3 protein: CASSPDYPFNEQFF; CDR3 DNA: TGTGCCAGCAGCCCGGACTATCCCTTTAATGAGCAGTTCTTC
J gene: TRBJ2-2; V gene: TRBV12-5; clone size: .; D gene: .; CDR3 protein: CASRDGGANTGELFF; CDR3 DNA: TGTGCTAGTCGCGATGGGGGGGCTAACACCGGGGAGCTGTTTTTT
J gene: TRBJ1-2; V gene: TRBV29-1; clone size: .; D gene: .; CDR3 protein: CSGGTSWSYGYTF; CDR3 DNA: TGCAGCGGCGGGACCTCCTGGTCCTATGGCTACACCTTC
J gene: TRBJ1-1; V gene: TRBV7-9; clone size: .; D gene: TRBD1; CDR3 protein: CASSFPGQGNTEAFF; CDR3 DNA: TGTGCCAGCAGCTTCCCGGGACAGGGGAACACTGAAGCTTTCTTT
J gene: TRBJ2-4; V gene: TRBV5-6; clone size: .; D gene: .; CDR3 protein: CASSSGRAGDIQYF; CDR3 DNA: TGTGCCAGCAGCTCCGGACGGGCAGGGGACATTCAGTACTTC
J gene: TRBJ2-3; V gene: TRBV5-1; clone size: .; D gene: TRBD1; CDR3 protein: CASKGATSTDTQYF; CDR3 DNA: TGCGCCAGCAAGGGGGCTACTAGCACAGATACGCAGTATTTT
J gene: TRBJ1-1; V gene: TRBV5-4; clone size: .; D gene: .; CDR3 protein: CASSSRVVNTEAFF; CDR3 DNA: TGTGCCAGCAGCTCGAGGGTGGTGAACACTGAAGCTTTCTTT
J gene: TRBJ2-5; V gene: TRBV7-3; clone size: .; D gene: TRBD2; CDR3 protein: CASSFTSGRARETQYF; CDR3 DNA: TGTGCCAGCAGCTTCACTAGCGGGAGGGCCCGGGAGACCCAGTACTTC
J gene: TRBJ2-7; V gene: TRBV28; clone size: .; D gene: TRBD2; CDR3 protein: CASSTTSVLYEQYF; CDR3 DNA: TGTGCCAGCAGTACAACTAGCGTGCTCTACGAGCAGTACTTC